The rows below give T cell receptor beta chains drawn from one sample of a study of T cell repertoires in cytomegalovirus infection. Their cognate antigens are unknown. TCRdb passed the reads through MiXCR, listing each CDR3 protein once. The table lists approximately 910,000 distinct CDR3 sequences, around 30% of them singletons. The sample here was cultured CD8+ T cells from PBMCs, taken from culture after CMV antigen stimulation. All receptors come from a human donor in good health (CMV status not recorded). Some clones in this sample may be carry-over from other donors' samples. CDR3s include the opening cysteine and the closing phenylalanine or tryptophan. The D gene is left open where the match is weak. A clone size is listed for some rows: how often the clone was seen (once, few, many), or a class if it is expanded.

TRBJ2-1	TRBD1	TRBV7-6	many	CASSLDRPDSYNEQFF	TGTGCCAGCAGCTTGGACAGGCCTGACTCCTACAATGAGCAGTTCTTC
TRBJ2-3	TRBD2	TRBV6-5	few	CASSSIAGSTDTQYF	TGTGCCAGCAGTTCAATAGCGGGGAGCACAGATACGCAGTATTTT
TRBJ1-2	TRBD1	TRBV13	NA	CASSLTPPDREIYGYTF	TGTGCCAGCAGCTTAACCCCTCCCGACAGGGAAATCTATGGCTACACCTTC
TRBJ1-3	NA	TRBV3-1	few	CASSQDLRQVSGNTIYF	TGTGCCAGCAGCCAAGATCTAAGACAGGTCTCTGGAAACACCATATATTTT
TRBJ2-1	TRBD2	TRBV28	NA	CASSTGTSDNEQFF	TGTGCCAGCAGCACCGGGACTAGCGACAATGAGCAGTTCTTC
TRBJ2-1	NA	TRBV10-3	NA	CAIRAGLNEQFF	TGTGCCATCCGGGCTGGCCTCAATGAGCAGTTCTTC
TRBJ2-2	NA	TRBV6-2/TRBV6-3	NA	CASSYPARGETNTGELFF	TGTGCCAGCAGTTACCCTGCGAGGGGGGAAACGAACACCGGGGAGCTGTTTTTT
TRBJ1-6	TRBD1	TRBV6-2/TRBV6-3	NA	CASSFSLGQRMYAYNSPLHF	TGTGCCAGCAGTTTTTCCCTGGGACAGCGAATGTACGCCTATAATTCACCCCTCCACTTT
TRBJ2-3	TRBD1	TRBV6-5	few	CASSDLKDRESDTQYF	TGTGCCAGCAGTGACCTGAAAGACAGGGAGTCAGATACGCAGTATTTT
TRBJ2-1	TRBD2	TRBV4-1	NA	CASSLNSGEIYNEQFF	TGCGCCAGCAGCCTTAATAGCGGGGAAATCTACAATGAGCAGTTCTTC
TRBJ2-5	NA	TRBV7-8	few	CASRPGGIQETQYF	TGTGCCAGCAGGCCCGGGGGCATTCAAGAGACCCAGTACTTC
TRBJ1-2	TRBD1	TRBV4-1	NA	CASSQTTGGSYGYTF	TGCGCCAGCAGCCAGACAACAGGGGGCTCCTATGGCTACACCTTC
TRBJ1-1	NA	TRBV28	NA	CASNLGRLGWSTEAFF	TGTGCCAGCAATTTGGGGCGATTGGGATGGAGCACTGAAGCTTTCTTT